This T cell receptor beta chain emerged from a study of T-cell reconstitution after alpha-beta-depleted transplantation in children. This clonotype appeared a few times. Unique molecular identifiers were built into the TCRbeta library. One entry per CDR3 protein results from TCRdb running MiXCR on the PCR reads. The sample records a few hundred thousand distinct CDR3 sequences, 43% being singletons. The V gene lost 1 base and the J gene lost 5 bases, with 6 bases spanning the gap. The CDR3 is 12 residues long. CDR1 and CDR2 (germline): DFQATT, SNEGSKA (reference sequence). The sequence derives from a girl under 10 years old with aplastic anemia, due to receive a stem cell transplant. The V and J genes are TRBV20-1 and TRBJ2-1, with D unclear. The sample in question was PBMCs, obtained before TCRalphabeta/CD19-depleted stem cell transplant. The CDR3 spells CSARVRDNEQFF. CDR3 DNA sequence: TGCAGTGCTAGAGTTCGAGACAATGAGCAGTTCTTC.